The 29 T cell receptor beta chains listed next were all sequenced from one sample in a study of blood T cell repertoires in COVID-19. Assay used: immunoSEQ multiplex PCR; TCRdb lists only in-frame clones, some missing. The data show more than 150,000 clones, with 89% seen just once and 6.7% held by the top ten. Sequences were obtained from peripheral blood. These receptors came from a man aged 40-49 years with acute or convalescent COVID-19.

The CDR3 reads CASRIMGQGYNEQYF. DNA for the CDR3: TGTGCCAGCAGAATAATGGGACAGGGGTACAACGAGCAGTACTTC. The chain links TRBV27 to TRBJ2-7, with 10 bases that match TRBD1. The ends lost 6 bases at V and 5 bases at J; junction bases unmatched: 10. This CDR3 contains 15 residues. Germline CDR1 and CDR2: MNHEY and SMNVEV (reference sequence).

V gene TRBV6-5 combines with J gene TRBJ1-3, with 8 positions matching TRBD1. CDR3 length equals 15 residues. With 8 bases clipped from V and 4 bases from J, the junction kept 10 bases outside the gene matches. Germline V gives CDR1 MNHEY, CDR2 SVGAGI. The CDR3 nucleotides are TGTGCCAGCTTGCTTCTCAGGGGGCTCGGAAACACCATATATTTT. Protein: CASLLLRGLGNTIYF.

The genes are TRBV6-5 and TRBJ2-1; 14 positions match TRBD2. V lost 6 bases to trimming and J lost 9 bases; unmatched junction nucleotides: 7. Germline lookup yields CDR1 MNHEY and CDR2 SVGAGI. CDR3 size: 15 residues. The chain's CDR3 is CASRAGLAGAIEQFF. The CDR3 bases are TGTGCCAGCAGAGCGGGACTAGCGGGGGCAATTGAGCAGTTCTTC.

This sequence joins TRBV18 and TRBJ2-7; 10 bases line up with TRBD1. V trimming: 3 bases; J trimming: 3 bases; junction bases outside the gene matches: 5. Germline V CDR1 and CDR2: KGHSH, LQKENI. CDR3 size: 15 residues. The CDR3 protein is CASSPSTGGSYEQYF. The CDR3 coding sequence is TGTGCCAGCTCACCGTCGACAGGGGGCAGCTACGAGCAGTACTTC.

The genes are TRBV7-4 and TRBJ2-7, with 9 bases that match TRBD2. Germline-derived CDR1 and CDR2 are SGHVT and SQSDAQ. The CDR3 totals 19 residues. Trimming took 3 bases from V and 7 from J; bases not matched to a gene: 22. CDR3 residues: CASSFSPRTDPGLADEQYF. In DNA form, the CDR3 reads TGTGCCAGCAGCTTCAGTCCCCGGACAGACCCGGGACTAGCTGATGAGCAGTACTTC.

The rearrangement joins TRBV14 to TRBJ1-1; 8 bases align to TRBD1. Trimming cost V 9 bases and J 2 bases; bases outside gene matches: 8. The CDR3 is 14 residues long. Germline V gene data show CDR1 as SGHDN and CDR2 as FVKESK. The CDR3 nucleotides read TGTGCCAGGAAATGGACAGGGAACAACACTGAAGCTTTCTTT. It translates to CARKWTGNNTEAFF.

The chain has TRBV5-1 and TRBJ2-3; possibly TRBD1 for D (6 bases). The length of the CDR3 is 14 residues. CDR1 is SGHRS and CDR2 is YFSETQ in the germline V gene. V gave up 2 bases and J gave up 6 bases, with 13 bases separating them. The chain's CDR3 is CASSFQPGEDTQYF. The CDR3 DNA reads TGCGCCAGCAGCTTCCAGCCAGGGGAGGATACGCAGTATTTT.

The CDR3 loop reads CASSLGASTDTQYF. As DNA, the CDR3 is TGTGCCAGCAGCCTTGGGGCTAGCACAGATACGCAGTATTTT. The V call is TRBV11-3, the J call TRBJ2-3, with D possibly being TRBD1 (5 bases). Germline CDR1 reads SGHNT; CDR2 reads YENEEA. This CDR3 contains 14 residues. The germline V and J ends were trimmed by 5 bases and 0 bases, with 9 bases remaining between them.

The chain combines TRBV21-1 with TRBJ1-6; the DNA was not used to check the table's D call, TRBD1. TRBV21-1 is reported as a pseudogene. CDR3 length: 17 amino acids. As DNA, the CDR3 is TGTGCCAGCAGCGGATTAAGGGGGAATCGGATTAATTCACCCCTCCACTTT. It translates to CASSGLRGNRINSPLHF.

The chain has TRBV11-3 and TRBJ2-7, with D tentatively TRBD1 (5 bases). Trimming pared 5 bases from V and 1 base from J, leaving 12 bases between. Germline CDR1 and CDR2: SGHNT and YENEEA. There are 14 residues in the CDR3. For the CDR3, the DNA is TGTGCCAGCAGCCCGACAGTTAGATCCTACGAGCAGTACTTC. Residues: CASSPTVRSYEQYF. The whole variable domain, filled in from reference TRBV11-3 and TRBJ2-7, reads EAGVVQSPRYKIIEKKQPVAFWCNPISGHNTLYWYLQNLGQGPELLIRYENEEAVDDSQLPKDRFSAERLKGVDSTLKIQPAELGDSAVYLCASSPTVRSYEQYFGPGTRLTVT.

The chain links TRBV2 to TRBJ1-1; D perhaps matches TRBD1 (5 bases). In germline, CDR1 is SNHLY, CDR2 FYNNEI. The CDR3 covers 12 residues. V gave up 4 bases and J gave up 6 bases, with 9 bases separating them. Here the CDR3 DNA reads TGTGCCAGCAGTGGTGACAGTTCTGAAGCTTTCTTT. Its translation: CASSGDSSEAFF.

This chain joins TRBV5-1 and TRBJ1-2; D perhaps matches TRBD1 (5 bases). This CDR3 comprises 14 residues. V was cut by 3 bases and J by 1 base, with 10 bases left in between. CDR1 is SGHRS and CDR2 is YFSETQ in the germline V gene. CDR3 residues: CASSSLDSNYGYTF. The CDR3 DNA reads TGCGCCAGCAGCTCGCTAGACAGTAACTATGGCTACACCTTC. Combining the CDR3 with reference TRBV5-1 and TRBJ1-2 gives the whole variable domain KAGVTQTPRYLIKTRGQQVTLSCSPISGHRSVSWYQQTPGQGLQFLFEYFSETQRNKGNFPGRFSGRQFSNSRSEMNVSTLELGDSALYLCASSSLDSNYGYTFGSGTRLTVV.

The chain combines TRBV7-3 with TRBJ2-1; D uncertain. CDR1 is SGHTA, CDR2 FQGTGA, per germline. CDR3 length: 13 residues. V lost 3 bases, J lost 9 bases, and 12 bases lay in between. The CDR3 sequence is CASSFSSIGEQFF. CDR3 DNA sequence: TGTGCCAGCAGCTTTTCTTCTATCGGTGAGCAGTTCTTC.

V and J are TRBV19 and TRBJ1-1, with D perhaps matching TRBD1 (5 bases). The ends were cut back, 5 bases at V and 4 bases at J, with 20 bases in the middle. The germline V gene encodes CDR1 LNHDA and CDR2 SQIVND (reference sequence). This CDR3 spans 16 amino acids. CDR3 sequence (DNA): TGTGCCAGTAGTTTGGGGAGGGGACGATGGGGCACTGAAGCTTTCTTT. This encodes CASSLGRGRWGTEAFF.

The CDR3 DNA follows: TGTGCCTGGACGGGTTGGAGGGGCCGGAACACTGAAGCTTTCTTT. Its protein is CAWTGWRGRNTEAFF. V gene TRBV30 combines with J gene TRBJ1-1; possibly TRBD1 for D (5 bases). The CDR3 sequence is 15 residues long. Per germline, CDR1 GTSNPN and CDR2 SVGIG (reference sequence). Trimming shortened V by 4 bases and J by 1 base, and 16 bases separated the two germline ends.

The chain uses TRBV28 and TRBJ1-2; 10 bases are a match to TRBD1. CDR1 is MDHEN, CDR2 SYDVKM, per germline. Trimming removed 5 bases from V and 4 bases from J; junction bases left unmatched: 1. The CDR3 covers 13 residues. Written as DNA, the CDR3 is TGTGCCAGCAGTCGGGACAGGGGCTATGGCTACACCTTC. It codes for CASSRDRGYGYTF.

The rearrangement links TRBV7-3 to TRBJ2-1, with D uncertain. The CDR3 length is 15 residues. Germline V CDR1 and CDR2: SGHTA, FQGTGA. Trimming cost V 2 bases and J 7 bases, with 15 bases left between them. The CDR3 region is CASSLWSQASNEQFF. DNA of the CDR3: TGTGCCAGCAGCTTATGGTCGCAGGCCTCAAATGAGCAGTTCTTC.

The chain links TRBV5-1 to TRBJ1-2; 10 nucleotides align to TRBD1. V lost 1 base to trimming and J lost 8 bases; unmatched junction nucleotides: 5. This CDR3 contains 14 residues. Germline V gene sequence: CDR1 SGHRS, CDR2 YFSETQ. Here the CDR3 DNA reads TGCGCCAGCAGCTTGTCCGGGACAGGGGACGGCTACACCTTC. Translating it yields CASSLSGTGDGYTF.

The chain has TRBV11-3 and TRBJ2-2; D remains unclear. CDR1 is SGHNT and CDR2 is YENEEA in the germline V gene. This CDR3 is 14 amino acids long. Trimming took off 4 bases at V and 6 bases at J, with 12 bases between the two ends. This CDR3 is CASSSSPVAGELFF. In DNA form, the CDR3 reads TGTGCCAGCAGCTCCTCCCCGGTCGCCGGGGAGCTGTTTTTT.

The chain recombines TRBV5-5 with TRBJ1-1; 9 bases map to TRBD1. J gave up 4 bases and V 3 bases, and 10 bases lay outside the gene matches. This CDR3 region has 16 residues. Germline V gene sequence: CDR1 SGHKS, CDR2 YYEKEE (reference sequence). The CDR3: CASSSRTGAPGTEAFF. CDR3 coding DNA: TGTGCCAGCAGCTCCCGGACAGGGGCCCCGGGCACTGAAGCTTTCTTT.

This clone was picked up one time. The chain couples TRBV2 to TRBJ1-3; a possible D gene is TRBD1 (6 bases). V was clipped by 2 bases and J by 9 bases, with 14 bases between them. Germline V CDR1 and CDR2: SNHLY, FYNNEI. This CDR3 has 14 residues. In nucleotides, the CDR3 is TGTGCCAGCAGTGAAAGGGAGGGGGTCCGCACCATATATTTT. Amino acids: CASSEREGVRTIYF.

This clone was observed a single time. The rearrangement joins TRBV30 to TRBJ1-6; weak D call: TRBD1 (6 bases). The V gene lost 2 bases and the J gene lost 5 bases, with 13 bases spanning the gap. The CDR3 consists of 15 residues. CDR1 is GTSNPN and CDR2 is SVGIG in the germline V gene (reference sequence). DNA of the CDR3: TGTGCCTGGAGTCGCCCCAGGGGTGATAATTCACCCCTCCACTTT. It translates to CAWSRPRGDNSPLHF. Drawing the rest from reference TRBV30 and TRBJ1-6, the complete variable domain is SQTIHQWPATLVQPVGSPLSLECTVEGTSNPNLYWYRQAAGRGLQLLFYSVGIGQISSEVPQNLSASRPQDRQFILSSKKLLLSDSGFYLCAWSRPRGDNSPLHFGNGTRLTVT.

V gene TRBV7-9 combines with J gene TRBJ2-5; TRBD1 matches 8 bases. V gave up 5 bases and J gave up 4 bases; unmatched junction bases: 9. This CDR3 region has 15 residues. CDR1 and CDR2 from the germline V gene are SEHNR and FQNEAQ (reference sequence). CDR3 in amino acids: CASSPRQGLSETQYF. The CDR3 coding sequence is TGTGCCAGCAGCCCCAGACAGGGGCTCTCAGAGACCCAGTACTTC.

The V call is TRBV4-1, the J call TRBJ2-1, with TRBD2 matching 12 bases. Germline CDR1 and CDR2: MGHRA and YSYEKL. With V trimmed by 4 bases and J by 1 base, 2 bases remained unmatched. The CDR3 extends over 16 amino acids. CDR3 sequence: CASSRLAGDSYNEQFF. As DNA, the CDR3 is TGCGCCAGCAGCCGACTAGCGGGGGATTCCTACAATGAGCAGTTCTTC.

V and J are TRBV19 and TRBJ2-5; 7 bases fit TRBD2. Germline trimming cut 3 bases from V and 2 bases from J; bases unmatched to any gene: 15. The CDR3 contains 18 residues. Germline lookup yields CDR1 LNHDA and CDR2 SQIVND (reference sequence). The CDR3 bases are TGTGCCAGTAGTATTATATTCGGTGGTAGCGGGTATCAAGAGACCCAGTACTTC. Translating gives CASSIIFGGSGYQETQYF.

On this clone itself: The same CDR3 arises from other DNA sequences in this sample as well. The genes are TRBV5-1 and TRBJ1-4; D is possibly TRBD1 (5 bases). The CDR3 spans 15 residues. Germline values: CDR1 SGHRS, CDR2 YFSETQ. Trimming stripped 0 bases from V and 8 bases from J, with 14 bases between. In DNA, the CDR3 is TGCGCCAGCAGCTTGGCCGGTCAGGGTGGGGAAAAACTGTTTTTT. It translates to CASSLAGQGGEKLFF.

The chain carries TRBV5-6 and TRBJ2-3; D is unresolved. The CDR3 has 12 residues. CDR1 and CDR2 from the germline V gene are SGHDT and YYEEEE. V was trimmed by 0 bases and J by 6 bases, leaving 5 bases between them. CDR3 sequence: CASSLARDTQYF. CDR3 nucleotide sequence: TGTGCCAGCAGCTTGGCGAGGGATACGCAGTATTTT.

A word on this clone: Other DNA variants within this sample encode the same CDR3. The chain uses TRBV19 and TRBJ1-2; D not certain. The CDR3 sequence is 15 residues long. Trimming removed 6 bases from V and 0 bases from J, with 14 bases in between. Germline CDR1 LNHDA, CDR2 SQIVND (reference sequence). DNA of the CDR3: TGTGCCAGTAGCAAATCGCACGGAGCTAACTATGGCTACACCTTC. Translated, it gives CASSKSHGANYGYTF.

The J gene is TRBJ2-7, the V gene TRBV7-3; D call uncertain. V gave up 0 bases and J gave up 5 bases, with 14 bases separating them. Germline V gene sequence: CDR1 SGHTA, CDR2 FQGTGA. This CDR3 spans 15 amino acids. The CDR3 loop is CASSLTSVNSHEQYF. The CDR3 region has the DNA TGTGCCAGCAGCTTAACATCAGTCAATTCCCACGAGCAGTACTTC.